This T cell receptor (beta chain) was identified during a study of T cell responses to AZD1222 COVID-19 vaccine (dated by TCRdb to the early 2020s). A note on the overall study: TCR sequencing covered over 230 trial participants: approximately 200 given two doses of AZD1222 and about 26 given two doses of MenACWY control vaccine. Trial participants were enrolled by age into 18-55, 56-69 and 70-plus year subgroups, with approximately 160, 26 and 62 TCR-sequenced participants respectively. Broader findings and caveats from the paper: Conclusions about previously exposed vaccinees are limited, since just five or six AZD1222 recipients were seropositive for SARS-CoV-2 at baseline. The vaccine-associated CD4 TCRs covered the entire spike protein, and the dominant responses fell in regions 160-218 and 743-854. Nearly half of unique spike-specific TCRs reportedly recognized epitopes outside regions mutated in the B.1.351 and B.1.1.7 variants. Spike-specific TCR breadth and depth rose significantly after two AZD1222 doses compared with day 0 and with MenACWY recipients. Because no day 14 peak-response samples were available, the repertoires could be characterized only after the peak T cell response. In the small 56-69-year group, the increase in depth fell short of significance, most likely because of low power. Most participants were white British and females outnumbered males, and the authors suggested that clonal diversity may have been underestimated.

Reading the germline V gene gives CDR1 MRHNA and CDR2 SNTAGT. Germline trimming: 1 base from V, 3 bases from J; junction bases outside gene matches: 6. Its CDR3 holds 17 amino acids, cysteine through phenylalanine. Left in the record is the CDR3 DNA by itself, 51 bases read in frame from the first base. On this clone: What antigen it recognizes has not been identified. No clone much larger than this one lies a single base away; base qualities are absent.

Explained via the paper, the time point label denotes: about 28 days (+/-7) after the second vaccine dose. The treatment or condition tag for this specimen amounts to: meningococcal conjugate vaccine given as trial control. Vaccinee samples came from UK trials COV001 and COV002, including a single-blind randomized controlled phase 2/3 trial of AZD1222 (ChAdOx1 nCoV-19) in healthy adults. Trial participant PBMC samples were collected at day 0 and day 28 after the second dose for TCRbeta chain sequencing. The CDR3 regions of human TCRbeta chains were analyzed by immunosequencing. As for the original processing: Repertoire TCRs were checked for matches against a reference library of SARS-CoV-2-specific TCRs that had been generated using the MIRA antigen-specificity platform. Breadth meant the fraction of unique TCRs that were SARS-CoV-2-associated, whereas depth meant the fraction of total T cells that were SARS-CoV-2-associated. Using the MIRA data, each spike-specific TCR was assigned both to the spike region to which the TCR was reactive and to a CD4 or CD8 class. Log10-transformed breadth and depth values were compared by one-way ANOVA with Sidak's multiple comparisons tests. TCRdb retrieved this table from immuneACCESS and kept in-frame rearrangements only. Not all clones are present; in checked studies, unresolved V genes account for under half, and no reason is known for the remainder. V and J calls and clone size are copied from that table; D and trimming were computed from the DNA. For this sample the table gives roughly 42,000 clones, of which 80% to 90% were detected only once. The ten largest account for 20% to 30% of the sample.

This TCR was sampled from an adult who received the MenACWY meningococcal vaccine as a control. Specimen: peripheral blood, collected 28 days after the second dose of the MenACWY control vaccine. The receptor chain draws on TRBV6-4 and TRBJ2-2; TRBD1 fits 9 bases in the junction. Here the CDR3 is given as CASSDYPGTGYTGELFF. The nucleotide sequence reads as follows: TGTGCCAGCAGTGACTACCCCGGGACAGGGTACACCGGGGAGCTGTTTTTT.